The next 18 T cell receptor beta chains were all read from a single sample in a study of T cell responses to AZD1222 COVID-19 vaccine. This table comes from immunoSEQ multiplex PCR, and its TCRdb copy is limited to in-frame clones, with some not included. The sample contains 150,000 to 180,000 clones, roughly nine tenths of which appear only once. The sequencing here drew on peripheral blood, taken on day 0 of AZD1222 vaccination. These receptors all stem from an adult in good health.

V gene TRBV29-1 combines with J gene TRBJ1-2; D is uncertain. V shed 1 base and J shed 8 bases, with 11 bases lying between them. The CDR3 is 12 amino acids. The germline V gene has CDR1 SQVTM and CDR2 ANQGSEA. CDR3: CSVEGRVWGYTF. The CDR3 region has the DNA TGCAGCGTTGAAGGACGGGTTTGGGGCTACACCTTC.

This clone was seen only a few times. The V gene is TRBV11-2, the J gene TRBJ2-2; 9 bases are shared with TRBD1. The ends lost 1 base at V and 5 bases at J; junction bases unmatched: 11. CDR3 length equals 18 residues. Germline CDR1 and CDR2: SGHAT and FQNNGV. CDR3 residues: CASSLVGTGRLGTGELFF. CDR3 bases: TGTGCCAGCAGCTTAGTAGGGACAGGGAGGCTTGGGACCGGGGAGCTGTTTTTT. The variable domain in full, with the rest retrieved from reference TRBV11-2 and TRBJ2-2, is EAGVAQSPRYKIIEKRQSVAFWCNPISGHATLYWYQQILGQGPKLLIQFQNNGVVDDSQLPKDRFSAERLKGVDSTLKIQPAKLEDSAVYLCASSLVGTGRLGTGELFFGEGSRLTVL.

The chain combines TRBV4-3 with TRBJ1-2; a weak D match, TRBD1 (5 bases). This CDR3 region has 15 residues. The V end was cut by 1 base, the J end by 6 bases, with 15 bases between. CDR1 and CDR2 (germline): LGHNA, YSLEER. The CDR3 coding sequence is TGCGCCAGCAGCCAAGGGGATCGGGGGAGAGATGGCTACACCTTC. Translating it yields CASSQGDRGRDGYTF.

The chain links TRBV6-5 to TRBJ2-1; 9 bases line up with TRBD1. This CDR3 contains 15 residues. Germline CDR1 MNHEY, CDR2 SVGAGI. The V gene end was trimmed by 2 bases and the J gene end by 8 bases; junction bases not matched to a gene: 7. Written as DNA, the CDR3 is TGTGCCAGCAGTTACACCGGGACAGGGTTTCATGAGCAGTTCTTC. Protein product: CASSYTGTGFHEQFF.

The chain has TRBV14 and TRBJ1-3, with D hard to call. Trimming took 3 bases from V and 3 from J, leaving 15 bases between them. CDR3 size: 16 residues. Germline V gene sequence: CDR1 SGHDN, CDR2 FVKESK. The CDR3 coding sequence is TGTGCCAGCAGCCAGTACAGAGGGCACTTTGGAAACACCATATATTTT. It specifies CASSQYRGHFGNTIYF.

This clone was observed once. For the CDR3, the DNA is TGTGCCACCAGCAGAGATTGGAGGACTAGCGGGAAACCCTACGAGCAGTACTTC. Its translation is CATSRDWRTSGKPYEQYF. The chain has TRBV15 and TRBJ2-7; 12 bases align to TRBD2. The CDR3 length is 18 residues. The germline V gene encodes CDR1 LNHNV and CDR2 YYDKDF (reference sequence). The J segment lost 2 bases and the V segment lost 0 bases, leaving 8 bases of the junction unmatched.

The rearrangement joins TRBV6-6 to TRBJ2-6; no reliable D call. V lost 6 bases to trimming and J lost 0 bases, with 15 bases between them. The CDR3 is made up of 17 amino acids. Germline V gene data show CDR1 as MNHNY and CDR2 as SVGAGI (reference sequence). In DNA form, the CDR3 reads TGTGCCAGCAGCCGATACAGCAGGAGCTCTGGGGCCAACGTCCTGACTTTC. Its protein product is CASSRYSRSSGANVLTF.

This clone was counted once. This chain links TRBV3-1 (or the pseudogene TRBV3-2) with TRBJ1-4; no clear D. The CDR3 spans 15 residues. Trimming took 5 bases from V and 8 from J, leaving 18 bases between them. The germline V gene encodes CDR1 LGHDT and CDR2 YNNKEL (reference sequence). CDR3 protein: CASSRSEVAGEKLFF. As DNA, the CDR3 is TGTGCCAGCAGCAGATCCGAGGTTGCCGGAGAAAAACTGTTTTTT.

The CDR3 nucleotides read TGTGCCAGCATCTATAGAGACAGGGGACTTAACACTGAAGCTTTCTTT. Its protein product is CASIYRDRGLNTEAFF. The V and J genes are TRBV21-1 and TRBJ1-1; TRBD1 was called by the table and not checked on the DNA. TRBV21-1 counts as a pseudogene. CDR3 size: 16 residues.

CDR3 in DNA: TGTGCCAGCAGCCCCCTAGCGGGGTCCTACGAGCAGTACTTC. Residues: CASSPLAGSYEQYF. The J gene is TRBJ2-7, the V gene TRBV9; 9 nucleotides agree with TRBD2. CDR3 size: 14 residues. Trimming at V came to 4 bases and at J to 1 base, leaving 3 bases not matched to a gene. The V gene's germline CDR1 is SGDLS and CDR2 YYNGEE.

The rearrangement uses TRBV24-1 and TRBJ1-2; 9 bases are shared with TRBD1. CDR3 length: 15 amino acids. Unmatched junction bases numbered 6, after V lost 2 bases and J lost 6 bases. Germline CDR1 KGHDR, CDR2 SFDVKD. CDR3 protein: CATSDSRTGAHGYTF. The CDR3 DNA follows: TGTGCCACCAGTGATTCTAGGACAGGGGCGCATGGCTACACCTTC.

This rearrangement joins TRBV11-2 to TRBJ2-7; no clear D gene. Trimming pared 4 bases from V and 4 bases from J, leaving 20 bases between. CDR3 length equals 16 residues. Germline V gene sequence: CDR1 SGHAT, CDR2 FQNNGV. The CDR3 coding sequence is TGTGCCAGCAGCTCCCCGCCCGGTTCTGGGATTTACGAGCAGTACTTC. Residues: CASSSPPGSGIYEQYF.

This clone was seen more than once but under ten times. The gene calls are TRBV5-4 and TRBJ2-3; TRBD2 matches at 9 bases. V lost 0 bases, J lost 3 bases, and 11 bases stayed unmatched. The CDR3 contains 18 residues. From germline, CDR1 is SGHNT and CDR2 YYREEE (reference sequence). CDR3 sequence: CASSLAPRGGVSTDTQYF. CDR3 bases: TGTGCCAGCAGCTTGGCCCCGCGGGGGGGCGTTTCGACAGATACGCAGTATTTT.

V usage is TRBV7-2 and J usage is TRBJ1-4; D call uncertain. With 4 bases removed from V and 0 bases from J, the gap between germline ends came to 6 bases. Germline V gene data show CDR1 as SGHTA and CDR2 as FQGNSA. The CDR3 contains 14 residues. The CDR3 DNA sequence: TGTGCCAGCAGCTCCCAAGCAACTAATGAAAAACTGTTTTTT. It codes for CASSSQATNEKLFF.

The rearrangement links TRBV7-2 to TRBJ2-2; 7 nucleotides align to TRBD1. J lost 4 bases, V lost 6 bases, and 5 bases had no gene match. The CDR3 is 14 amino acids. Germline V gene sequence: CDR1 SGHTA, CDR2 FQGNSA. The CDR3 coding sequence is TGTGCCAGCAGGCCAAGGGGGCGCACCGGGGAGCTGTTTTTT. This encodes CASRPRGRTGELFF.

This rearrangement joins TRBV18 to TRBJ1-4; D may be TRBD1 (6 bases). Between the trimmed V and J ends, which lost 1 base and 5 bases, there was a span of 8 bases. Germline loops: CDR1 KGHSH, CDR2 LQKENI. This CDR3 has 14 amino acids. The CDR3 DNA is TGTGCCAGCTCACCACAGGGGGGAAATGAAAAACTGTTTTTT. Its translation is CASSPQGGNEKLFF.

This clone was seen only a few times. The V gene is TRBV29-1, the J gene TRBJ1-1; D is uncertain. Looked up from germline, CDR1 is SQVTM and CDR2 is ANQGSEA. This CDR3 spans 10 amino acids. Deletions cut 5 bases from V and 5 bases from J, with 6 bases between. This CDR3 reads CSVQITEAFF. The CDR3 region has the DNA TGCAGCGTTCAGATAACTGAAGCTTTCTTT.

The CDR3 sequence: CASSLGQDYEQYF. In DNA, the CDR3 is TGCGCCAGCAGCTTGGGGCAGGACTACGAGCAGTACTTC. This chain links TRBV5-1 with TRBJ2-7; D not resolved. CDR1 SGHRS and CDR2 YFSETQ come from the germline V gene. V dropped 0 bases and J dropped 3 bases, with 7 bases sitting between them. CDR3 size: 13 residues. The full variable domain, in which reference TRBV5-1 and TRBJ2-7 provide the parts outside the CDR3, is KAGVTQTPRYLIKTRGQQVTLSCSPISGHRSVSWYQQTPGQGLQFLFEYFSETQRNKGNFPGRFSGRQFSNSRSEMNVSTLELGDSALYLCASSLGQDYEQYFGPGTRLTVT.